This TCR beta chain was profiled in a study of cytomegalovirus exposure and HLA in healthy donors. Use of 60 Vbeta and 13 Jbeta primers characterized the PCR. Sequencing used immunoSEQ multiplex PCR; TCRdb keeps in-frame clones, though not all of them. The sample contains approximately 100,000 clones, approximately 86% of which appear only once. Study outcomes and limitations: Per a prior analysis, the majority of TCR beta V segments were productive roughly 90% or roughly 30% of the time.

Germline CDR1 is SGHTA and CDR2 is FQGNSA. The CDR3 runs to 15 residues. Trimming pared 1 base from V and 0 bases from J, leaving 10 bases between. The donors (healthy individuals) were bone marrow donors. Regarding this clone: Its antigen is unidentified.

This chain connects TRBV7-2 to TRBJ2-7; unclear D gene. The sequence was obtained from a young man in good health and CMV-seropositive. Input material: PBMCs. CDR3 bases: TGTGCCAGCAGCTTAGTCTATTGGAGCTCCTACGAGCAGTACTTC. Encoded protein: CASSLVYWSSYEQYF.